The rows below give T cell receptor beta chains drawn from one sample of a study of cytomegalovirus exposure and HLA in healthy donors. Profiling relied on immunoSEQ multiplex PCR, and the TCRdb table lists in-frame clones only, not all of them. The data contain about 140,000 clones, more than 65% of them singletons. The sample was PBMCs. These receptors were taken from a woman in her 30s in good health and CMV-seronegative. The CDR3 runs from the conserved cysteine through the conserved F or W.

j_gene	v_gene	len	CDR3aa
TRBJ2-1	TRBV10-1	16	CASSTEGRGSVDEQFF
TRBJ1-1	TRBV4-2	15	CASSPGGGMNTEAFF
TRBJ2-1	TRBV11-3	15	CASSLESGRLSEQFF
TRBJ2-3	TRBV5-1	15	CASSLGPLDTDTQYF
TRBJ2-2	TRBV5-1	18	CASSPTPAGGANTGELFF
TRBJ2-4	TRBV10-2	17	CASSETTATGGRNIQYF
TRBJ2-3	TRBV14	16	CASSRPTGASTDTQYF
TRBJ2-1	TRBV11-3	14	CASSRTSGEDEQFF
TRBJ1-1	TRBV5-3	13	CARSRDRNTEAFF
TRBJ2-5	TRBV7-6	15	CASSLGGLPEETQYF
TRBJ2-1	TRBV19	14	CASRGTAFYNEQFF
TRBJ2-5	TRBV19	13	CASSLAGVREQYF
TRBJ2-1	TRBV27	12	CASSPTGIEQFF
TRBJ1-6	TRBV2	12	CASRGTGSPLHF
TRBJ1-5	TRBV7-8	15	CASSFGGTGHQPQHF
TRBJ2-3	TRBV27	14	CASSLRVISDTQYF
TRBJ2-5	TRBV5-1	14	CASSIGGAEETQYF
TRBJ1-1	TRBV7-3	14	CASSEGGADTEAFF
TRBJ1-6	TRBV2	15	CASSGGQGAQSPLHF
TRBJ2-3	TRBV5-1	16	CASSWGERGNTDTQYF
TRBJ1-2	TRBV9	12	CASRVRGYGYTF
TRBJ2-3	TRBV20-1	11	CSASPGNTQYF
TRBJ2-1	TRBV10-1	15	CASSEGTSTPGGQFF
TRBJ2-1	TRBV7-3	14	CASSLAGISNEQFF
TRBJ1-2	TRBV29-1	13	CSARDRGSYGYTF
TRBJ1-5	TRBV7-9	15	CSSSLGGQPGEPQHF
TRBJ2-2	TRBV6-1	13	CARGGVNTGELFF
TRBJ1-3	TRBV29-1	13	CSVERGSGNTIYF
TRBJ1-5	TRBV11-2	13	CASSPNADQPQHF
TRBJ2-6	TRBV29-1	13	CSVGRPGANVLTF
TRBJ2-1	TRBV27	12	CASRTGVSEQFF
TRBJ2-3	TRBV5-1	14	CASSHGDSTDTQYF
TRBJ2-5	TRBV10-3	13	CAISPRNQETQYF
TRBJ2-7	TRBV28	13	CASSFSGSYEQYF
TRBJ2-7	TRBV4-2	17	CASSQEVGTGGSYEQYF
TRBJ2-1	TRBV5-1	15	CASRELAGVADEQFF
TRBJ2-3	TRBV5-1	18	CASSLATSGRGGADTQYF
TRBJ2-5	TRBV2	14	CASSDAGAGGTQYF
TRBJ2-3	TRBV7-3	16	CASSLGLAGGTDTQYF
TRBJ2-7	TRBV5-4	15	CASSWGGQAIYEQYF
TRBJ2-5	TRBV29-1	14	CSVDLGAGQETQYF
TRBJ2-2	TRBV14	14	CASSQDAGLRELFF
TRBJ2-1	TRBV6-5	16	CASSFRGTQRYNEQFF
TRBJ1-2	TRBV29-1	17	CSVEVPPGTGDYYGYTF
TRBJ1-4	TRBV4-1	16	CASSQFGGGGNEKLFF
TRBJ2-5	TRBV14	17	CASSQEGSFNRQETQYF
TRBJ2-2	TRBV5-1	14	CASSLEQNTGELFF
TRBJ2-1	TRBV6-1	16	CASSEQASGNYNEQFF